This T cell receptor beta chain was captured in a study of cytomegalovirus exposure and HLA in healthy donors. Details on this clone: The antigen remains unidentified.

Each donor was nominally healthy when sampled (though unrecorded immune exposures were likely). Study-wide results and caveats: The authors enumerated over 150 TCR beta chains as linked to cytomegalovirus.

13 Jbeta primers and 60 Vbeta primers were used for the PCR. Produced via immunoSEQ multiplex PCR; TCRdb's table is partial and in-frame only. The profile shows about 130,000 clones, 77% of them singletons. The receptor comes from a woman in her forties in good health and CMV-seropositive. The sequenced sample was PBMCs.

CDR3 loop: CASSLSPLAGDMGGELFF. The CDR3 bases are TGTGCCAGCAGTTTATCGCCACTAGCGGGAGATATGGGCGGGGAGCTGTTTTTT. This sequence joins TRBV27 and TRBJ2-2; 11 nucleotides align to TRBD2. The CDR3 is 18 residues long. CDR1 is MNHEY and CDR2 is SMNVEV in the germline V gene (reference sequence). V was pared by 0 bases and J by 7 bases, with 10 bases of the junction left unmatched.